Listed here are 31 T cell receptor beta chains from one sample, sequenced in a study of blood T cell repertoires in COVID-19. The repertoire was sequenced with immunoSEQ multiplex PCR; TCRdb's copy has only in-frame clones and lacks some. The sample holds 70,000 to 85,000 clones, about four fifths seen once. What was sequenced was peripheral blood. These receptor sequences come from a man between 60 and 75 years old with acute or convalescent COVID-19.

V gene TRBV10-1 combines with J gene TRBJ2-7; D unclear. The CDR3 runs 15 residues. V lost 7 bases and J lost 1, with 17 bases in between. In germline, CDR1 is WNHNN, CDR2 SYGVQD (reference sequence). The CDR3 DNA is TGCGCCAGCACCCCGACCGAGACAAAATCCTACGAGCAGTACTTC. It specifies CASTPTETKSYEQYF.

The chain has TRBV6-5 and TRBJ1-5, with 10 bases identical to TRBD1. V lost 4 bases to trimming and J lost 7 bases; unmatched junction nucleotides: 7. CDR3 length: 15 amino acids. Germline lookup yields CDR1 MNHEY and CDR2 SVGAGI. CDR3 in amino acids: CASSSGTGAGQPQHF. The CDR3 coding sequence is TGTGCCAGCAGTTCGGGGACAGGGGCGGGCCAGCCCCAGCATTTT.

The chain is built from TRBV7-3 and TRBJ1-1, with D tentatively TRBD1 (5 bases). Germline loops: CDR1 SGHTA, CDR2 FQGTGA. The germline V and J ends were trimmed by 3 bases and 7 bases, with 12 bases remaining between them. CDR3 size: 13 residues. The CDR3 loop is CASSFTDTLEAFF. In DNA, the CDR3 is TGTGCCAGCAGCTTCACGGACACGCTTGAAGCTTTCTTT.

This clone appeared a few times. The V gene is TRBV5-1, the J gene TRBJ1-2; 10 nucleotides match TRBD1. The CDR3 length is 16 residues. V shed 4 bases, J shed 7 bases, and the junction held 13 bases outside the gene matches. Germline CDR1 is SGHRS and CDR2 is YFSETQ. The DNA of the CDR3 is TGCGCCAGCAGCACTACCGGGACAGGGGAGTTGAGTGGCTACACCTTC. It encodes CASSTTGTGELSGYTF.

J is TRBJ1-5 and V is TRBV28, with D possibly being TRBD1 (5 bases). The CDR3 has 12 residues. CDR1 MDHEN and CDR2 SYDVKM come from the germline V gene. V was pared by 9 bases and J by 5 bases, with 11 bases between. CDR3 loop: CASYAGDQPQHF. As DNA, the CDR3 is TGTGCCAGTTACGCGGGGGATCAGCCCCAGCATTTT.

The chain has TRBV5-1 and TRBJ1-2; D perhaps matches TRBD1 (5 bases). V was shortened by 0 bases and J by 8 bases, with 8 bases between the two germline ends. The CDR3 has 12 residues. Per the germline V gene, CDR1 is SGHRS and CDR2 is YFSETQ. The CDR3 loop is CASSLGQIGYTF. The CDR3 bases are TGCGCCAGCAGCTTGGGACAGATCGGCTACACCTTC.

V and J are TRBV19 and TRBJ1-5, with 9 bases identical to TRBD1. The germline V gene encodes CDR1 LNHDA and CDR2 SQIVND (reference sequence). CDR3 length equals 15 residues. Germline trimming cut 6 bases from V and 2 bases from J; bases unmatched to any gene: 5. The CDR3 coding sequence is TGTGCCAGTAGATCGGACAGGGGAGGCAATCAGCCCCAGCATTTT. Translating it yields CASRSDRGGNQPQHF.

The CDR3 is CASIDNSVRTDTQYF. The DNA for the CDR3 is TGTGCCAGCATCGATAATAGCGTACGCACAGATACGCAGTATTTT. The chain couples TRBV6-6 to TRBJ2-3; D possibly corresponds to TRBD2 (5 bases). The V end lost 7 bases, the J end lost 1 base, and 15 bases lay between the germline ends. CDR1 MNHNY and CDR2 SVGAGI come from the germline V gene (reference sequence). The CDR3 is made up of 15 amino acids.

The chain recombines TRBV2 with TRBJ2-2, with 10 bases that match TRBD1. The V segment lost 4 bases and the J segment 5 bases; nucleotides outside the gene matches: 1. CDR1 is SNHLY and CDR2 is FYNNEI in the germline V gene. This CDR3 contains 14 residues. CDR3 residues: CASSGTGGTGELFF. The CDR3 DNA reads TGTGCCAGCAGTGGGACAGGGGGGACCGGGGAGCTGTTTTTT.

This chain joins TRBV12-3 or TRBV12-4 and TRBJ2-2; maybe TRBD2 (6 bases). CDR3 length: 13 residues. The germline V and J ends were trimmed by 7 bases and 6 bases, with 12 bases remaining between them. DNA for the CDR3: TGTGCCAGCAACCAACTAGCTTCCGGGGAGCTGTTTTTT. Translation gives CASNQLASGELFF.

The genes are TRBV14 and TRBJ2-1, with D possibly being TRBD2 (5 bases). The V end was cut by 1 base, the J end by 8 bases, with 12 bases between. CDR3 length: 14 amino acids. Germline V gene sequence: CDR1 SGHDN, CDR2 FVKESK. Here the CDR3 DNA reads TGTGCCAGCAGCCAAGTGGAAGTGAGGGATGAGCAGTTCTTC. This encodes CASSQVEVRDEQFF.

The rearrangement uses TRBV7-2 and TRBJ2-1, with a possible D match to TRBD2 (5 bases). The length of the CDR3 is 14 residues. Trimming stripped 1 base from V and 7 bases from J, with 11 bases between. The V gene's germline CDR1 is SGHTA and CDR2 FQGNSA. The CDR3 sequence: CASSLGGPGNEQFF. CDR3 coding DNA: TGTGCCAGCAGCTTAGGAGGGCCGGGGAATGAGCAGTTCTTC.

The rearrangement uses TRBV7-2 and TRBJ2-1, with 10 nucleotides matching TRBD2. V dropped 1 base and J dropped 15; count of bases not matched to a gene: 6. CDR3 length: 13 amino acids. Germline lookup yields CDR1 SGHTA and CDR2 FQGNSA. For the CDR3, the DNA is TGTGCCAGCAGCTTAGGCTCCGGGACTAGCGCGTTCTTC. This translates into CASSLGSGTSAFF. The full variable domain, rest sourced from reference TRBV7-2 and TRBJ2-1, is GAGVSQSPSNKVTEKGKDVELRCDPISGHTALYWYRQSLGQGLEFLIYFQGNSAPDKSGLPSDRFSAERTGGSVSTLTIQRTQQEDSAVYLCASSLGSGTSAFFGPGTRLTVL.

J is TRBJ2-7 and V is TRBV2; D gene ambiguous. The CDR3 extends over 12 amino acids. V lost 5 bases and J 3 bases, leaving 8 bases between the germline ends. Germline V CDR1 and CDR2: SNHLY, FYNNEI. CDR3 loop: CASSLTFYEQYF. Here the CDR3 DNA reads TGTGCCAGCAGTTTGACATTCTACGAGCAGTACTTC.

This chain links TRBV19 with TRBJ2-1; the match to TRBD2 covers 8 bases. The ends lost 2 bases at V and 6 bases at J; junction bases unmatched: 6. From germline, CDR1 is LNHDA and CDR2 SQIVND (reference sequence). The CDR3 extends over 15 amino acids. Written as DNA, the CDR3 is TGTGCCAGTAGTATATATGCGGGAGGTCGCAATGAGCAGTTCTTC. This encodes CASSIYAGGRNEQFF. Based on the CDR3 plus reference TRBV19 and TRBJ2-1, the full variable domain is DGGITQSPKYLFRKEGQNVTLSCEQNLNHDAMYWYRQDPGQGLRLIYYSQIVNDFQKGDIAEGYSVSREKKESFPLTVTSAQKNPTAFYLCASSIYAGGRNEQFFGPGTRLTVL.

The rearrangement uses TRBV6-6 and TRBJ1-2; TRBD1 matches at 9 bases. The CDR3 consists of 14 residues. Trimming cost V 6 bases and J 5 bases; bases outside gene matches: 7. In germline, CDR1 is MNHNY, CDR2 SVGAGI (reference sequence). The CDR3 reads CASRSTGTGYGYTF. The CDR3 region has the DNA TGTGCCAGCAGATCGACCGGGACAGGGTATGGCTACACCTTC.

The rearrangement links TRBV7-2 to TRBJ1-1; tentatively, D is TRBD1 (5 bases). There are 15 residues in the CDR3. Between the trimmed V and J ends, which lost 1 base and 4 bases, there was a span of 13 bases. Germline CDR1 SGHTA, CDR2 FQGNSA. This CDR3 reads CASSLGVGQGTEAFF. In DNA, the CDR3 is TGTGCCAGCAGCTTAGGAGTAGGGCAGGGCACTGAAGCTTTCTTT.

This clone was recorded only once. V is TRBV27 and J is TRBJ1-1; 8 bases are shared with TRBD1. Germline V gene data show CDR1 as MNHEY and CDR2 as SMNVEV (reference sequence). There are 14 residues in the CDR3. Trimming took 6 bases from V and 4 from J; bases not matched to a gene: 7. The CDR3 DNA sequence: TGTGCCAGCAGGGACAGGGCTAGGGGCACTGAAGCTTTCTTT. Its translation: CASRDRARGTEAFF.

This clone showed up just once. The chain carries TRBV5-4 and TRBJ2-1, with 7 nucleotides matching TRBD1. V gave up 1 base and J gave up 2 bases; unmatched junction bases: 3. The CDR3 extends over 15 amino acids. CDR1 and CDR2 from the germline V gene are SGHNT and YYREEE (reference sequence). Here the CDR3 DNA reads TGTGCCAGCAGCTTGCGACAGGGCACCTACAATGAGCAGTTCTTC. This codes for CASSLRQGTYNEQFF.

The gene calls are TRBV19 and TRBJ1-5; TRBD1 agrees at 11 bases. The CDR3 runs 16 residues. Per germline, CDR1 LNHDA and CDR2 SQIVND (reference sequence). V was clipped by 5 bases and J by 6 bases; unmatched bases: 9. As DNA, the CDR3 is TGTGCCAGTAGTCGGGGGACAGGGGGAGGTCGTCAGCCCCAGCATTTT. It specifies CASSRGTGGGRQPQHF.

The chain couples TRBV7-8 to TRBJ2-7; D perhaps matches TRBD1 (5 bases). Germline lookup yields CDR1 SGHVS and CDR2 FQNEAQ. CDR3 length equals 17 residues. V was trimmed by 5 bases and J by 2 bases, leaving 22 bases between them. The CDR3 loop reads CASSTNKGWGGAYEQYF. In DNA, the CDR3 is TGTGCCAGCAGCACAAACAAGGGGTGGGGCGGTGCCTACGAGCAGTACTTC.

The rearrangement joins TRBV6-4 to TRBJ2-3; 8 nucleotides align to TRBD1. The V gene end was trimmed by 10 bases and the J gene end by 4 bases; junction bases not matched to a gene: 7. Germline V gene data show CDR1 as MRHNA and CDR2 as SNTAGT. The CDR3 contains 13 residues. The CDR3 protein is CATSQGDADTQYF. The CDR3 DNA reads TGTGCCACCTCACAGGGGGACGCAGATACGCAGTATTTT.

CDR3 DNA: TGTGCCAGCACCGATTCCCGGGGGAACACTGAAGCTTTCTTT. Its translation is CASTDSRGNTEAFF. This chain joins TRBV7-2 and TRBJ1-1; no definite D call. The germline V gene has CDR1 SGHTA and CDR2 FQGNSA. Trimming left V 7 bases short and J 1 base short, with 13 bases between. CDR3 length equals 14 residues. The whole variable domain, remainder taken from reference TRBV7-2 and TRBJ1-1, is GAGVSQSPSNKVTEKGKDVELRCDPISGHTALYWYRQSLGQGLEFLIYFQGNSAPDKSGLPSDRFSAERTGGSVSTLTIQRTQQEDSAVYLCASTDSRGNTEAFFGQGTRLTVV.

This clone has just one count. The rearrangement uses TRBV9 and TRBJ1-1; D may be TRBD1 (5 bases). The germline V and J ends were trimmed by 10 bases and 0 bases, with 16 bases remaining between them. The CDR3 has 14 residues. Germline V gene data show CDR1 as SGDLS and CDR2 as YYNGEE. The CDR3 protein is CALPPRQMNTEAFF. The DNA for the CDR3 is TGTGCCCTCCCCCCGAGACAGATGAACACTGAAGCTTTCTTT.

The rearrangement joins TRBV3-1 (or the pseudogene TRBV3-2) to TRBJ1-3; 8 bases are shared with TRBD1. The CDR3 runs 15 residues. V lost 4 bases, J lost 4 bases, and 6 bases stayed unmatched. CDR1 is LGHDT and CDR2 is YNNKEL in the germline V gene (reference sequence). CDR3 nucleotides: TGTGCCAGCAGCCTCAGGACAGGGAGGGGAAACACCATATATTTT. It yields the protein CASSLRTGRGNTIYF.

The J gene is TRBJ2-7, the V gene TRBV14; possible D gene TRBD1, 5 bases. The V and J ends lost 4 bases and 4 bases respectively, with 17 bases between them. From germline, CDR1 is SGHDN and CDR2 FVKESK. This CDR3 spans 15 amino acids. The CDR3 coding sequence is TGTGCCAGCAGCCCTCGACAGACGCAGAGGTACGAGCAGTACTTC. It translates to CASSPRQTQRYEQYF.

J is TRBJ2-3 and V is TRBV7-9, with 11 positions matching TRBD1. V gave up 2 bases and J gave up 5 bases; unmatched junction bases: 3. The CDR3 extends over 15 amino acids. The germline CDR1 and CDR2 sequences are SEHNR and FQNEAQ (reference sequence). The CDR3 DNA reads TGTGCCAGCAGCTTAACCGGGACAGGGGGAGATACGCAGTATTTT. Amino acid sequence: CASSLTGTGGDTQYF.

The CDR3 DNA reads TGTGCCAGTATCGAACAGGGGAACTATAATTCACCCCTCCACTTT. Translated: CASIEQGNYNSPLHF. V gene TRBV19 combines with J gene TRBJ1-6, with 7 bases aligning to TRBD1. CDR1 and CDR2 (germline): LNHDA, SQIVND (reference sequence). CDR3 length: 15 amino acids. The trim removed 7 bases at V and 3 bases at J, leaving 6 bases unmatched.

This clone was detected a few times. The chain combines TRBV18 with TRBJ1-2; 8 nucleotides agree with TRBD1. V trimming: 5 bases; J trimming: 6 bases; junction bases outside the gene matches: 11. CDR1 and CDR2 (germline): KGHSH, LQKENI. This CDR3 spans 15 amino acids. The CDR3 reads CASSIGQGGVHGYTF. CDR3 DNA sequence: TGTGCCAGCTCAATCGGACAGGGTGGAGTACATGGCTACACCTTC.

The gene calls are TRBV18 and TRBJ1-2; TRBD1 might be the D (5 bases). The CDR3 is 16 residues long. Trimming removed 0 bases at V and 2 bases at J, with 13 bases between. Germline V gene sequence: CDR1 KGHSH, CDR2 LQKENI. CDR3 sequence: CASSPPLTGHNYGYTF. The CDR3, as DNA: TGTGCCAGCTCACCACCGCTAACCGGACACAACTATGGCTACACCTTC. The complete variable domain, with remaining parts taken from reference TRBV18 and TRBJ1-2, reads NAGVMQNPRHLVRRRGQEARLRCSPMKGHSHVYWYRQLPEEGLKFMVYLQKENIIDESGMPKERFSAEFPKEGPSILRIQQVVRGDSAAYFCASSPPLTGHNYGYTFGSGTRLTVV.

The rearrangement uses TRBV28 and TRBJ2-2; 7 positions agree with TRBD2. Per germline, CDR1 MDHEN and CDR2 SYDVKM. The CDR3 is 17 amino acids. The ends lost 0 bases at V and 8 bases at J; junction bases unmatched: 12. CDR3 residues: CASSLWASGKLSGELFF. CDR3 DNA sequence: TGTGCCAGCAGTTTATGGGCTAGCGGAAAGCTATCGGGGGAGCTGTTTTTT.